Here is one T cell receptor beta chain with its context. The record originates from a study of shared clonotypes between healthy human individuals. Here immunoSEQ multiplex PCR was the method, and the copy in TCRdb shows in-frame clones only, minus some. In the table there are roughly 1,000,000 clones, around 82% of which are singletons. V was pared by 2 bases and J by 6 bases, with 3 bases of the junction left unmatched. The CDR3 is made up of 14 amino acids. Looked up from germline, CDR1 is ENHRY and CDR2 is SYGVKD. The clonotype originates from a man aged 18 to 29 in good health. Some clones in this sample may be carry-over from other donors' samples. V is TRBV10-3 and J is TRBJ2-1, with TRBD1 matching over 8 bases. Sequenced input: memory CD4+ T cells from PBMCs. Described subset: CD45RA-negative fraction. The CDR3 loop is CAISEEDRANEQFF. CDR3 in DNA: TGTGCCATCAGTGAGGAGGACAGGGCCAATGAGCAGTTCTTC.